This T cell receptor beta chain appears in the sequencing data of a study of blood T cell repertoires in COVID-19. Looking at the study overall: Donors of Cohort 3 who recovered were those that had two negative PCRs, clearance, or symptom resolution. PBMCs, B-cell-depleted T cells, or T cells provided the cDNA or gDNA that made up the material.

V dropped 10 bases and J dropped 7 bases, with 17 bases sitting between them. There are 13 residues in the CDR3. From germline, CDR1 is WSHSY and CDR2 SAAADI. Participant age was roughly 18 to 95 years, and participants resided in roughly 25 US areas. Participants had their cohort set by participant-reported clinical history. Some clones are missing from TCRdb's copy, which holds only in-frame ones; the method was immunoSEQ multiplex PCR. The top ten clones hold roughly 7.2% of a sample with roughly 210,000 clones, roughly 84% of them seen once. This receptor was obtained from a man aged 25-45 years in a cohort exposed to, infected with or recovered from COVID-19 (not recorded which). This rearrangement joins TRBV10-2 to TRBJ2-1, with a weak D call TRBD1 (6 bases). Sequencing was carried out using PBMCs or T cells enriched from blood (not recorded which). CDR3 sequence reads: CAIRTEKKNEQFF. The DNA of the CDR3 is TGCGCCATTCGGACAGAGAAAAAAAATGAGCAGTTCTTC.